The text below deals with one T cell receptor (beta chain). The antigen is unknown. Here immunoSEQ multiplex PCR was the method, and the copy in TCRdb shows in-frame clones only, minus some. The sample lists 30,000 or so clones; around nine tenths were seen once. This record belongs to a study of OX40 agonist ivuxolimab in advanced cancers. The overall study: The patients' treatment was ivuxolimab, an agonistic anti-OX40 (CD134) antibody. Patients were infused with ivuxolimab every 2 weeks at 0.01 to 10 mg/kg. Dose-escalation subjects each had hepatocellular carcinoma, melanoma, renal cell or head and neck cancer. Study-level points and caveats: There were also nonresponders showing low normalized T-cell clonal expansion.

The sample consisted of CD4+ or CD8+ T cells sorted from blood, taken in a trial of the OX40 agonist ivuxolimab. This receptor was obtained from an adult with an advanced solid tumor such as melanoma, head and neck, liver or kidney cancer.

The CDR3 sequence: CASSGIGQGAVETQYF. CDR3 nucleotides: TGTGCCAGCAGCGGTATAGGACAGGGGGCTGTGGAGACCCAGTACTTC. V is TRBV11-2 and J is TRBJ2-5, with 11 bases identical to TRBD1. Germline V CDR1 and CDR2: SGHAT, FQNNGV. The CDR3 runs 16 residues. The V segment lost 5 bases and the J segment 5 bases; nucleotides outside the gene matches: 10.